This record covers a single T cell receptor beta chain. The sample is drawn from a study of blood T cell repertoires in COVID-19. The assay was immunoSEQ multiplex PCR, and TCRdb's table has in-frame clones only and misses some. This table holds under 250,000 clones, approximately 80% found once. This receptor was obtained from a man aged 45-65 years with active or convalescent COVID-19. Specimen: peripheral blood.

DNA of the CDR3: TGTGCCAGCAGAACACTAGCGGCCTACAATGAGCAGTTCTTC. Translated, it gives CASRTLAAYNEQFF. The rearrangement joins TRBV2 to TRBJ2-1; 8 bases fit TRBD2. The CDR3 length is 14 residues. V lost 6 bases and J lost 2; bases outside the gene matches: 3. CDR1 is SNHLY, CDR2 FYNNEI, per germline.